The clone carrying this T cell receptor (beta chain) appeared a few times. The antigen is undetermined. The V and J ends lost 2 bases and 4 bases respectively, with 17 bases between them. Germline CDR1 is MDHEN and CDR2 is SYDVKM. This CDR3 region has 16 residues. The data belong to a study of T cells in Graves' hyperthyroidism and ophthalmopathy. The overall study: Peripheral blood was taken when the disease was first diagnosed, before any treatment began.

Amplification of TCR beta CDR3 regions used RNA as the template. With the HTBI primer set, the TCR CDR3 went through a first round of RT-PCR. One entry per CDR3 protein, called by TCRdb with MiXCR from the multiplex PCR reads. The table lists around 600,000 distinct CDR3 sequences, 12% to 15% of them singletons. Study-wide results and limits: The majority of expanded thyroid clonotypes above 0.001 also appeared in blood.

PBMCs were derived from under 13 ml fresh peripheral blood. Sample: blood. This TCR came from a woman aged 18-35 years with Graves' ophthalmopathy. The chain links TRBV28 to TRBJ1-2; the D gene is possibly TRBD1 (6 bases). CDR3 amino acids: CASSLLEGEYVYGYTF. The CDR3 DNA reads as TGTGCCAGCAGTTTACTCGAGGGGGAGTATGTCTATGGCTACACCTTC.